This note documents a single T cell receptor (beta chain) sequence. Its antigen remains unidentified. This record comes from a study of stem cell transplantation in POMP-related autoinflammatory disease. Study at large: Hypothesis: faulty thymoproteasomes impair CD8+ T-cell selection, skewing TRB repertoires.

Study-wide points: PRAID patients trended toward lower TRB diversity and higher clonality in all analyzed T-cell subsets. Patients with PRAID showed a restricted number of unique TRB V-J gene pairings.

Only in-frame clones appear in the TCRdb table, and some are missing; sequencing was by immunoSEQ multiplex PCR. Seen here are roughly 6,400 clones, about four fifths observed once, and the top ten hold around 4.6%. The J segment lost 5 bases and the V segment lost 6 bases, leaving 10 bases of the junction unmatched. Germline-derived CDR1 and CDR2 are LGHNT and FRNRAP. The CDR3 runs 15 residues. Sequencing was carried out using a CXCR5-defined cell subset from PBMCs. This clonotype originated in a human donor in good health. This rearrangement joins TRBV12-5 to TRBJ1-2; TRBD1 matches 9 bases. As DNA, the CDR3 is TGTGCTAGTGGCACGGGACAGGGTTCATCATATGGCTACACCTTC. Protein: CASGTGQGSSYGYTF.